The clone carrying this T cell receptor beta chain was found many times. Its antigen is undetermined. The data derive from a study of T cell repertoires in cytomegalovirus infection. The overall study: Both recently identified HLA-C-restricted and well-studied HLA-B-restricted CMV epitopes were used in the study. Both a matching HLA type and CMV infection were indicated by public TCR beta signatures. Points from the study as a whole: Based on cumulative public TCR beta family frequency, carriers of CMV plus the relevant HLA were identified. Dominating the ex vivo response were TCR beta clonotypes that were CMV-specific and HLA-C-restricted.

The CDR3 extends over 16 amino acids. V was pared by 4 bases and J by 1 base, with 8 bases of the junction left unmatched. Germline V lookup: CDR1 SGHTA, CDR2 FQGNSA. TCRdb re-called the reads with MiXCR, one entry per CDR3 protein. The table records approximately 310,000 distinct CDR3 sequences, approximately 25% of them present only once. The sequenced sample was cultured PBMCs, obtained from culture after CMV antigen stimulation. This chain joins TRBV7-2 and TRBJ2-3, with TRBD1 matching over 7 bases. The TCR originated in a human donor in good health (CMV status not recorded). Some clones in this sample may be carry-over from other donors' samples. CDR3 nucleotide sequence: TGTGCCAGCAGCTACTCGACAGGGTTCGGCACAGATACGCAGTATTTT. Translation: CASSYSTGFGTDTQYF.